The TCR beta chain under discussion was sequenced for a study of OX40 agonist ivuxolimab in advanced cancers. About the research overall: Treatment of patients was with ivuxolimab, an agonistic anti-OX40 (CD134) antibody. Previous treatment with anti-PD-1, anti-PD-L1 or anti-CTLA-4 therapy was allowed; over 35% had received some.

TCRdb's table, derived via immunoSEQ multiplex PCR, lists solely in-frame clones and lacks some. This table holds about 79,000 clones, approximately 90% found once. General observations from the study: At 0.1 to 3.0 mg/kg, CD4+ and CD8+ blood T cells expanded clonally by week 6.

Concerning this clone: The antigen remains undetermined.

The CDR3 is 16 residues long. V was pared by 5 bases and J by 3 bases, with 16 bases between. Germline CDR1 is SEHNR and CDR2 is FQNEAQ (reference sequence). This sample comprised CD4+ or CD8+ T cells sorted from blood, obtained in a trial of the OX40 agonist ivuxolimab. This chain links TRBV7-9 with TRBJ2-2; tentatively, D is TRBD2 (6 bases). The TCR originated in an adult with an advanced solid tumor such as melanoma, head and neck, liver or kidney cancer. CDR3 sequence reads: CASSPKWRGHTGELFF. The CDR3 DNA follows: TGTGCCAGCAGCCCAAAGTGGCGGGGCCACACCGGGGAGCTGTTTTTT.